Below are 4 T cell receptor beta chains sequenced from a single sample in a study of OX40 agonist ivuxolimab in advanced cancers. Sequenced by immunoSEQ multiplex PCR; TCRdb stores in-frame clones only, minus some. This table has 70,000 to 90,000 clones, approximately 84% appearing once. Here the sequenced sample was CD4+ or CD8+ T cells sorted from blood, taken in a trial of the OX40 agonist ivuxolimab. All receptors derive from an adult with an advanced solid tumor such as melanoma, head and neck, liver or kidney cancer.

The chain uses TRBV4-3 and TRBJ1-2; the D gene is possibly TRBD1 (5 bases). V was shortened by 2 bases and J by 3 bases, with 13 bases between the two germline ends. Germline loops: CDR1 LGHNA, CDR2 YSLEER. This CDR3 region has 15 residues. The CDR3 loop is CASSQMAGTHYGYTF. In nucleotides, the CDR3 is TGCGCCAGCAGCCAAATGGCAGGGACTCACTATGGCTACACCTTC.

The genes are TRBV5-5 and TRBJ1-1; no clear D gene. V gave up 4 bases and J gave up 0 bases, with 13 bases separating them. The CDR3 sequence is 15 residues long. The germline gives CDR1 SGHKS, CDR2 YYEKEE (reference sequence). In DNA form, the CDR3 reads TGTGCCAGCAGCCGAGACCCAGTCCTGAACACTGAAGCTTTCTTT. Its translation: CASSRDPVLNTEAFF.

V and J are TRBV7-3 and TRBJ2-3; 8 bases match TRBD1. The ends lost 4 bases at V and 6 bases at J; junction bases unmatched: 3. Germline loops: CDR1 SGHTA, CDR2 FQGTGA. The CDR3 spans 13 residues. CDR3 sequence: CASSSTGGDTQYF. DNA of the CDR3: TGTGCCAGCAGCTCCACAGGGGGGGATACGCAGTATTTT.

The gene calls are TRBV5-6 and TRBJ2-3; TRBD1 or TRBD2 may be the D gene (7 bases each). With 4 bases removed from V and 1 base from J, the gap between germline ends came to 16 bases. Germline V lookup: CDR1 SGHDT, CDR2 YYEEEE. The CDR3 is made up of 16 amino acids. This CDR3 is CASSMSRGGGTDTQYF. The CDR3 DNA follows: TGTGCCAGCAGCATGAGCAGGGGGGGCGGCACAGATACGCAGTATTTT.